Detailed here is one T cell receptor (beta chain). The antigen remains unidentified. A much larger clone lies a single base off, so this may be a read error. After constant-region reverse-primer amplification, full-length variable regions underwent semi-nested PCR with Nested Universal Primer A. TCRdb reanalysed the 5' RACE reads using MiXCR and keeps one entry per CDR3 protein. This sample carries roughly 5,300 distinct CDR3 sequences, about 35% of them seen once, and the ten largest clones take roughly 53%. Memory CD4+ T cells were sorted as CD4+CD45RO+CD25- cells. V shed 5 bases and J 7 bases; nucleotides not matched to a gene: 12. The germline V gene encodes CDR1 SGHAT and CDR2 FQNNGV. This CDR3 is 16 amino acids long. Study-level results: Whole repertoires were not studied in the larger cohort, only one V-J beta rearrangement.

This TCR was recovered from a female donor with breast cancer. The sample consisted of memory CD4+ T cells sorted from blood. The subset denotes: memory CD4+ T cells, CD4+CD45RO+CD25-. The V call is TRBV11-2, the J call TRBJ2-1, with TRBD2 identical over 9 bases. CDR3 coding DNA: TGTGCCAGCAGCATACAATCAGCGGGGGGTCTGAATGAGCAGTTCTTC. Translation: CASSIQSAGGLNEQFF.